Listed here are 2 T cell receptor beta chains from one sample, sequenced in a study of T cell changes during pregnancy in multiple sclerosis. The method was immunoSEQ multiplex PCR; TCRdb's version includes in-frame clones alone and lacks a portion of them. Seen here are approximately 79,000 clones, 90% to 95% observed once, and the top ten hold 0.75%. The sample was peripheral blood, taken in the second trimester of pregnancy. Receptor source: a female donor in good health, enrolled as a control in a pregnancy study.

This chain connects TRBV4-3 to TRBJ1-6, with TRBD1 as a possible D gene (5 bases). This CDR3 has 15 amino acids. Germline V lookup: CDR1 LGHNA, CDR2 YSLEER. V shed 0 bases and J shed 7 bases, with 10 bases lying between them. The CDR3 is CASSQDRWGNSPLHF. The DNA of the CDR3 is TGCGCCAGCAGCCAAGATAGGTGGGGCAATTCACCCCTCCACTTT.

The chain uses TRBV2 and TRBJ1-6, with D perhaps TRBD1 (6 bases). The V end lost 4 bases, the J end lost 7 bases, and 17 bases lay between the germline ends. Germline loops: CDR1 SNHLY, CDR2 FYNNEI. The CDR3 spans 16 residues. This chain's CDR3 is CASSASTGSNNSPLHF. DNA of the CDR3: TGTGCCAGCAGTGCCTCAACAGGGTCGAACAATTCACCCCTCCACTTT.